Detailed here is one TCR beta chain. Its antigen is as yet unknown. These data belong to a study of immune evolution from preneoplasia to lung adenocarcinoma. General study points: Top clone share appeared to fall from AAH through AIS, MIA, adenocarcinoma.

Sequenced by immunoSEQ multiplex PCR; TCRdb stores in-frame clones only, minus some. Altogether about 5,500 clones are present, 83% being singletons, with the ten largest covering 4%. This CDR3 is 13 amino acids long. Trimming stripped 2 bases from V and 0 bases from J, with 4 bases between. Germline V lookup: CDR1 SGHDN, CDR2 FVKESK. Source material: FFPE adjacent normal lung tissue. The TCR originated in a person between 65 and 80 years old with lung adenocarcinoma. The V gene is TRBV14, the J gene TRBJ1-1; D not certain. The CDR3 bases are TGTGCCAGCAGCCAATCCCTGAACACTGAAGCTTTCTTT. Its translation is CASSQSLNTEAFF.